These 21 T cell receptor beta chains were all obtained from the same sample, sequenced in a study of human T cells and chemical hapten exposure. Time point noted: patch test 2, 6 weeks after DPC sensitization. Sample treatment: therapeutic diphenylcyclopropenone sensitization with weekly scalp DPC. Via MiXCR, TCRdb re-called the RACE reads, giving one row per CDR3 protein. This sample yields approximately 350,000 distinct CDR3 sequences, of which about 6% are seen a single time; around 5.8% belongs to the top ten. The source was whole blood, collected in connection with sensitization to the hapten diphenylcyclopropenone (DPC). The origin of the receptors is a woman in her late teens or twenties with alopecia areata. Some clones in this sample may be carry-over from other donors' samples.

This clonotype was seen a handful of times. The gene calls are TRBV3-1 and TRBJ2-3; D perhaps matches TRBD2 (5 bases). Between the trimmed V and J ends, which lost 2 bases and 2 bases, there was a span of 5 bases. Germline V gene lookup returns CDR1 LGHDT and CDR2 YNNKEL (reference sequence). This CDR3 is 13 amino acids long. CDR3 nucleotide sequence: TGTGCCAGCAGCCAACGGGACACAGATACGCAGTATTTT. Encoded protein: CASSQRDTDTQYF.

This clonotype was seen a few times. The J gene is TRBJ2-3, the V gene TRBV27, with a weak D call TRBD2 (5 bases). V was pared by 6 bases and J by 2 bases, with 12 bases between. The germline gives CDR1 MNHEY, CDR2 SMNVEV (reference sequence). The CDR3 spans 14 residues. For the CDR3, the DNA is TGTGCCAGCAGGAGGGTTGACCTCACAGATACGCAGTATTTT. It translates to CASRRVDLTDTQYF.

This clonotype showed up just a few times. The J gene is TRBJ2-2, the V gene TRBV10-2, with a tentative D call TRBD1 (6 bases). The CDR3 loop spans 15 amino acids. CDR1 and CDR2 (germline): WSHSY, SAAADI. The V end lost 3 bases, the J end lost 1 base, and 9 bases lay between the germline ends. The DNA for the CDR3 is TGCGCCAGCAGTGAAATGGACAGGAACACCGGGGAGCTGTTTTTT. Translation gives CASSEMDRNTGELFF.

This clonotype was detected only a few times. The chain recombines TRBV7-2 with TRBJ2-3; D is ambiguous. CDR1 and CDR2 (germline): SGHTA, FQGNSA. Deletions cut 2 bases from V and 2 bases from J, with 14 bases between. The CDR3 extends over 16 amino acids. The CDR3 nucleotides read TGTGCCAGCAGCTTAACAGCACTCGGTATCACAGATACGCAGTATTTT. It codes for CASSLTALGITDTQYF.

This clonotype was seen a few times. V gene TRBV11-3 combines with J gene TRBJ2-3; D is undetermined. V lost 2 bases and J lost 3, with 6 bases in between. This CDR3 contains 13 residues. Germline lookup yields CDR1 SGHNT and CDR2 YENEEA. This CDR3 reads CASSLRKTDTQYF. The CDR3 DNA reads TGTGCCAGCAGCTTAAGGAAGACAGATACGCAGTATTTT.

The chain is built from TRBV28 and TRBJ2-7; tentative D call: TRBD1 (6 bases). The CDR3 runs to 13 residues. CDR1 and CDR2 (germline): MDHEN, SYDVKM. Trimming cost V 6 bases and J 11 bases, with 20 bases left between them. CDR3 in amino acids: CASSPGGQIGEYF. The CDR3 DNA sequence: TGTGCCAGCAGCCCGGGTGGACAGATCGGGGAGTACTTC.

This clonotype appeared many times. The chain recombines TRBV20-1 with TRBJ2-3; TRBD2 is a possible D gene (6 bases). The germline V and J ends were trimmed by 1 base and 5 bases, with 10 bases remaining between them. This CDR3 is 13 amino acids long. Looked up from germline, CDR1 is DFQATT and CDR2 is SNEGSKA (reference sequence). The CDR3 DNA reads TGCAGTGCTAGAGTCGGGGGAAAAGATACGCAGTATTTT. It yields the protein CSARVGGKDTQYF.

CDR3 bases: TGTGCCAGCAGCCCCAAGGCGGCCGGCCGGAGGAGCTCCTATAATTCACCCCTCCACTTT. This codes for CASSPKAAGRRSSYNSPLHF. The chain couples TRBV7-9 to TRBJ1-6; the D is unclear. The CDR3 sequence is 20 residues long. Trimming stripped 5 bases from V and 0 bases from J, with 23 bases between. Looked up from germline, CDR1 is SEHNR and CDR2 is FQNEAQ (reference sequence).

This clonotype has more than one count but fewer than ten. J is TRBJ2-2 and V is TRBV24-1, with D maybe TRBD1 (6 bases). This CDR3 contains 13 residues. CDR1 is KGHDR and CDR2 is SFDVKD in the germline V gene. The V gene lost 9 bases and the J gene lost 5 bases, with 12 bases spanning the gap. Written as DNA, the CDR3 is TGTGCCACCGGGACACAGTCGACCGGGGAGCTGTTTTTT. It encodes CATGTQSTGELFF.

This clonotype was detected many times. The rearrangement uses TRBV7-9 and TRBJ1-4, with D unresolved. Trimming removed 10 bases from V and 0 bases from J, with 9 bases in between. Germline V gene sequence: CDR1 SEHNR, CDR2 FQNEAQ (reference sequence). This CDR3 comprises 13 residues. The CDR3 reads CAIVNATNEKLFF. The CDR3 nucleotides are TGTGCCATCGTGAACGCAACTAATGAAAAACTGTTTTTT.

This clonotype appeared a few times. The chain couples TRBV4-2 to TRBJ2-3; weak D call: TRBD1 (5 bases). The CDR3 covers 17 residues. Per germline, CDR1 LGHNA and CDR2 YNFKEQ. V was shortened by 4 bases and J by 5 bases, with 22 bases between the two germline ends. The CDR3 nucleotides are TGTGCCAGCAGCCCCAGGGTTACCGAGAGCCGACGAGATACGCAGTATTTT. Protein: CASSPRVTESRRDTQYF.

This clonotype was counted ten times or more. This chain links TRBV27 with TRBJ1-1, with D perhaps TRBD1 (6 bases). This CDR3 has 13 residues. V lost 6 bases and J 0 bases, leaving 8 bases between the germline ends. The germline CDR1 and CDR2 sequences are MNHEY and SMNVEV (reference sequence). The CDR3 DNA is TGTGCCAGCAGAGGACAGATGAACACTGAAGCTTTCTTT. This gives the protein CASRGQMNTEAFF.

J is TRBJ2-7 and V is TRBV3-1; 8 nucleotides match TRBD1. Germline trimming cut 4 bases from V and 9 bases from J; bases unmatched to any gene: 11. The CDR3 is 14 residues long. In germline, CDR1 is LGHDT, CDR2 YNNKEL (reference sequence). CDR3 coding DNA: TGTGCCAGCAGCCCGGGACAGGACTCGTCTGTGCAGTACTTC. Translation gives CASSPGQDSSVQYF.

This clonotype was detected only a few times. The V gene is TRBV7-2, the J gene TRBJ2-2, with 7 positions matching TRBD1. J was trimmed by 7 bases and V by 5 bases; bases with no gene match: 10. This CDR3 region has 15 residues. Germline V CDR1 and CDR2: SGHTA, FQGNSA. In DNA form, the CDR3 reads TGTGCCAGCAGCCATACAGGGGAAGGGAGCGGGGAGCTGTTTTTT. This sequence encodes CASSHTGEGSGELFF.

This clonotype was seen only a few times. The chain has TRBV12-3 or TRBV12-4 and TRBJ2-3; D may correspond to TRBD1 or TRBD2 (6 bases each). This CDR3 is 14 amino acids long. V was trimmed by 7 bases and J by 4 bases, leaving 15 bases between them. CDR3 DNA: TGTGCCAGCACCCAAGGGGGGCGAGCAGATACGCAGTATTTT. It is translated as CASTQGGRADTQYF.

The chain uses TRBV9 and TRBJ2-7; 9 bases map to TRBD2. Germline V gives CDR1 SGDLS, CDR2 YYNGEE. With 3 bases clipped from V and 2 bases from J, the junction kept 6 bases outside the gene matches. CDR3 size: 15 residues. The CDR3: CASSALAGDPYEQYF. CDR3 nucleotides: TGTGCCAGCAGCGCCTTAGCGGGGGATCCCTACGAGCAGTACTTC.

This clonotype appeared many times. This chain connects TRBV2 to TRBJ1-1; D is undetermined. Germline loops: CDR1 SNHLY, CDR2 FYNNEI. The CDR3 runs 14 residues. V shed 1 base and J shed 1 base, with 7 bases lying between them. CDR3 protein: CASSEGPANTEAFF. As DNA, the CDR3 is TGTGCCAGCAGTGAAGGACCGGCGAACACTGAAGCTTTCTTT.

The chain links TRBV9 to TRBJ2-1; D is ambiguous. Germline CDR1 SGDLS, CDR2 YYNGEE. The CDR3 runs 12 residues. V was clipped by 4 bases and J by 9 bases, with 11 bases between them. The CDR3 coding sequence is TGTGCCAGCAGCCTTGACATATCTGAGCAGTTCTTC. This gives the protein CASSLDISEQFF.

The sample holds many counts of this clonotype. The rearrangement links TRBV6-6 to TRBJ1-1, with TRBD1 identical over 7 bases. Germline CDR1 and CDR2: MNHNY and SVGAGI (reference sequence). V shed 5 bases, J shed 4 bases, and the junction held 10 bases outside the gene matches. This CDR3 is built from 15 residues. CDR3 residues: CASSHRGSIFTEAFF. CDR3 coding DNA: TGTGCCAGCAGTCACAGGGGCTCGATCTTCACTGAAGCTTTCTTT.

This clonotype came up a few times. The chain combines TRBV11-3 with TRBJ1-3; tentative D call: TRBD1 (5 bases). The germline V and J ends were trimmed by 4 bases and 0 bases, with 10 bases remaining between them. Germline CDR1 is SGHNT and CDR2 is YENEEA. CDR3 size: 15 residues. This chain's CDR3 is CASSSGAYSGNTIYF. CDR3 DNA: TGTGCCAGCAGCTCCGGGGCCTACTCTGGAAACACCATATATTTT.

This clonotype came up many times. The chain joins TRBV4-3 to TRBJ2-7; 10 bases fit TRBD2. The CDR3 runs to 15 residues. Germline V gene data show CDR1 as LGHNA and CDR2 as YSLEER. The ends lost 2 bases at V and 1 base at J; junction bases unmatched: 2. CDR3 in amino acids: CASSQLAGVSYEQYF. The CDR3 DNA follows: TGCGCCAGCAGCCAACTAGCGGGGGTGTCCTACGAGCAGTACTTC.